The rows below give T cell receptor beta chains drawn from one sample of a study of PD-1 blockade in classical Hodgkin lymphoma. The data were produced by immunoSEQ multiplex PCR, yet TCRdb's version contains in-frame clones alone and is incomplete. The table lists 9,900 or so clones, 74% of them singletons. Sample: CD4+ T cells from blood, taken at baseline. Every receptor here comes from a human donor with classical Hodgkin lymphoma. Both conserved end residues are part of each CDR3. Fields, in order: J gene, clone size, D gene, V gene, CDR3 DNA, CDR3 protein. The D gene is left open where the match is weak. Size values are once, few and many counts, or a class for expanded clones, and some rows have none.

J: TRBJ1-1
size: large
D: .
V: TRBV30
DNA: TGTGCCTGGAGTTCCTCCAAGGCCGTATACCAGAACACTGAAGCTTTCTTT
CDR3: CAWSSSKAVYQNTEAFF

J: TRBJ2-7
size: .
D: TRBD2
V: TRBV2
DNA: TGTGCCAGCAGTGGACTAGCGGGGCGCTACGAGCAGTACTTC
CDR3: CASSGLAGRYEQYF

J: TRBJ2-2
size: .
D: .
V: TRBV5-4
DNA: TGTGCCAGCAGCTTGGACAGGAGGACCGGGGAGCTGTTTTTT
CDR3: CASSLDRRTGELFF

J: TRBJ2-5
size: .
D: .
V: TRBV7-9
DNA: TGTGCCAGCGCATCGACAGAGACCCAGTACTTC
CDR3: CASASTETQYF

J: TRBJ1-2
size: .
D: .
V: TRBV14
DNA: TGTGCCAGCAGCCAAGATGGGCCATACAGGGCGGATGGCTACACCTTC
CDR3: CASSQDGPYRADGYTF

J: TRBJ2-1
size: few
D: TRBD2
V: TRBV10-3
DNA: TGTGCCATCAGTCTAGCGGGAGGGAGGGAGCAGTTCTTC
CDR3: CAISLAGGREQFF

J: TRBJ1-3
size: .
D: .
V: TRBV6-6
DNA: TGTGCCAGCAGTTACTCGCGGGGGGCGATTGGAAACACCATATATTTT
CDR3: CASSYSRGAIGNTIYF

J: TRBJ2-3
size: .
D: .
V: TRBV28
DNA: TGTGCCAGCAGGATGGGAGCGGTAGATACGCAGTATTTT
CDR3: CASRMGAVDTQYF

J: TRBJ2-1
size: .
D: TRBD1
V: TRBV9
DNA: TGTGCCAGCAGCCCCCTAGGTCTATTGACAGGGCTCTTCTACAATGAGCAGTTCTTC
CDR3: CASSPLGLLTGLFYNEQFF

J: TRBJ2-5
size: few
D: TRBD1
V: TRBV6-5
DNA: TGTGCCAGCAGTTACTCGATAGGGACAGGGGTGACCCAGTACTTC
CDR3: CASSYSIGTGVTQYF

J: TRBJ1-5
size: once
D: TRBD1
V: TRBV4-1
DNA: TGCGCCAGCAGCCTTCGGACAGGGGGCAATCAGCCCCAGCATTTT
CDR3: CASSLRTGGNQPQHF

J: TRBJ2-2
size: .
D: .
V: TRBV2
DNA: TGTGCCAGCATGGGTGTAGGGGCCGGGGAGCTGTTTTTT
CDR3: CASMGVGAGELFF

J: TRBJ1-1
size: .
D: .
V: TRBV30
DNA: TGTGCCTGGAGTGATATGAGCAGGGATTCCACTGAAGCTTTCTTT
CDR3: CAWSDMSRDSTEAFF

J: TRBJ2-3
size: .
D: .
V: TRBV11-2
DNA: TGTGCCAGCAGCTTGGATCCCCGGGGGAGAGGCACAGATACGCAGTATTTT
CDR3: CASSLDPRGRGTDTQYF

J: TRBJ1-2
size: .
D: .
V: TRBV5-1
DNA: TGCGCCAGCAGCTTGCCCGCCGGACCTGGCAGATATGGCTACACCTTC
CDR3: CASSLPAGPGRYGYTF

J: TRBJ2-7
size: .
D: .
V: TRBV18
DNA: TGTGCCAGCTCACCTCCGGGAGTAACCAGCTACGAGCAGTACTTC
CDR3: CASSPPGVTSYEQYF

J: TRBJ1-2
size: few
D: .
V: TRBV2
DNA: TGTGCCAGCAGTGAAGGGCCGGATGGCTACACCTTC
CDR3: CASSEGPDGYTF

J: TRBJ1-1
size: few
D: TRBD1
V: TRBV30
DNA: TGTGCCTGGAGTAAGGTGACAGGGGTTGGCGCTGAAGCTTTCTTT
CDR3: CAWSKVTGVGAEAFF

J: TRBJ2-1
size: .
D: .
V: TRBV6-5
DNA: TGTGCCAGCAGTTACAGCTACGCGAGCTCCTACAATGAGCAGTTCTTC
CDR3: CASSYSYASSYNEQFF

J: TRBJ2-2
size: .
D: .
V: TRBV11-3
DNA: TGTGCCAGCAGCTTAGTGGGGACATTGAACACCGGGGAGCTGTTTTTT
CDR3: CASSLVGTLNTGELFF

J: TRBJ2-3
size: .
D: .
V: TRBV5-6
DNA: TGTGCCAGCAGCCCCGACAGGCAGGTCACAGATACGCAGTATTTT
CDR3: CASSPDRQVTDTQYF

J: TRBJ2-1
size: .
D: TRBD1
V: TRBV7-8
DNA: TGTGCCAGCAGCCCGACGAACCGATTTGGACAGGGGGCATACAATGAGCAGTTCTTC
CDR3: CASSPTNRFGQGAYNEQFF

J: TRBJ1-4
size: .
D: TRBD1
V: TRBV7-9
DNA: TGTGCCAGCAGCTCCGGGACAGAAGGGGAAAAACTGTTTTTT
CDR3: CASSSGTEGEKLFF

J: TRBJ2-1
size: .
D: .
V: TRBV7-2
DNA: TGTGCCAGCAGCTTCCAATTGGACTCTTACAATGAGCAGTTCTTC
CDR3: CASSFQLDSYNEQFF

J: TRBJ2-2
size: few
D: TRBD2
V: TRBV4-1
DNA: TGCGCCAGCAGCCAACCGACTAGCGGTTACACCGGGGAGCTGTTTTTT
CDR3: CASSQPTSGYTGELFF

J: TRBJ2-7
size: .
D: .
V: TRBV5-8
DNA: TGTGCCAGCAGCGGGGGTTCGATACATCGAGGCGAGCAGTACTTC
CDR3: CASSGGSIHRGEQYF

J: TRBJ2-7
size: .
D: .
V: TRBV2
DNA: TGTGCCAGCAGTGGCTACAGTTCCTCCTACGAGCAGTACTTC
CDR3: CASSGYSSSYEQYF

J: TRBJ1-1
size: .
D: .
V: TRBV15
DNA: TGTGCCACCAGCAGAGATCTGGCCACCAAGATGAACACTGAAGCTTTCTTT
CDR3: CATSRDLATKMNTEAFF

J: TRBJ1-4
size: large
D: TRBD1
V: TRBV9
DNA: TGTGCCAGCAGCCGCGGGACAGAAGAAAAACTGTTTTTT
CDR3: CASSRGTEEKLFF

J: TRBJ2-7
size: .
D: TRBD2
V: TRBV6-1
DNA: TGTGCCAGCAGTGGCCCTTTAGCGGGACACTCCTACGAGCAGTACTTC
CDR3: CASSGPLAGHSYEQYF

J: TRBJ1-4
size: once
D: .
V: TRBV13
DNA: TGTGCCAGCAGCCCCCCAAGTCCCCGAACTAATGAAAAACTGTTTTTT
CDR3: CASSPPSPRTNEKLFF

J: TRBJ2-5
size: .
D: .
V: TRBV7-9
DNA: TGTGCCAGCAGCTTAGGGGTGGTGGAGACCCAGTACTTC
CDR3: CASSLGVVETQYF

J: TRBJ1-2
size: .
D: TRBD1
V: TRBV4-1
DNA: TGCGCCAGCAGCCTCATACAACCCATCGGGACAGGGGAGATCAGCTATGGCTACACCTTC
CDR3: CASSLIQPIGTGEISYGYTF

J: TRBJ1-2
size: .
D: TRBD1
V: TRBV25-1
DNA: TGTGCCAGCAGCGCACCCGGACAGGTTGGCTACACCTTC
CDR3: CASSAPGQVGYTF

J: TRBJ2-1
size: .
D: .
V: TRBV10-1
DNA: TGCGCCAGCAGTGATAGAGGGGCGCATAATGAGCAGTTCTTC
CDR3: CASSDRGAHNEQFF

J: TRBJ1-5
size: .
D: .
V: TRBV28
DNA: TGTGCCAGCAGTTCAATGGGGGTAGGGAATAGCAATCAGCCCCAGCATTTT
CDR3: CASSSMGVGNSNQPQHF

J: TRBJ2-1
size: few
D: TRBD2
V: TRBV7-3
DNA: TGTGCCAGCAGCTCAGGGCTAGCGGGGTACAATGAGCAGTTCTTC
CDR3: CASSSGLAGYNEQFF

J: TRBJ1-2
size: .
D: .
V: TRBV28
DNA: TGTGCCAGCAGTGATACATATGGCTACACCTTC
CDR3: CASSDTYGYTF

J: TRBJ1-2
size: once
D: .
V: TRBV29-1
DNA: TGCAGCGTTGTAGAGAACTATGGCTACACCTTC
CDR3: CSVVENYGYTF

J: TRBJ2-3
size: .
D: TRBD1
V: TRBV29-1
DNA: TGCAGCGTTGAAGGGGGACAGGGAGCAGATACGCAGTATTTT
CDR3: CSVEGGQGADTQYF

J: TRBJ2-1
size: .
D: TRBD2
V: TRBV29-1
DNA: TGCAGCGTTGAAGACCGGGGACTAGCGGGAGTTGAGCAGTTCTTC
CDR3: CSVEDRGLAGVEQFF

J: TRBJ2-7
size: .
D: .
V: TRBV5-1
DNA: TGCGCCAGCAGGGGGGACCGGGCAGCAGCCTACGAGCAGTACTTC
CDR3: CASRGDRAAAYEQYF

J: TRBJ2-5
size: .
D: TRBD1
V: TRBV28
DNA: TGTGCCAGCAGTCAACGGACAGGGGGCGCAGAGACCCAGTACTTC
CDR3: CASSQRTGGAETQYF

J: TRBJ1-5
size: .
D: .
V: TRBV2
DNA: TGTGCCAGCAGGGAAGAGTATAGCAATCAGCCCCAGCATTTT
CDR3: CASREEYSNQPQHF

J: TRBJ1-1
size: .
D: TRBD1
V: TRBV5-1
DNA: TGCGCCAGCAGCGACGGACAGGGTTGGACTGAAGCTTTCTTT
CDR3: CASSDGQGWTEAFF

J: TRBJ1-5
size: few
D: .
V: TRBV6-5
DNA: TGTGCCAGCAGCCACTTACAGGGTTCATCCCCCCAGCATTTT
CDR3: CASSHLQGSSPQHF

J: TRBJ2-1
size: .
D: .
V: TRBV15
DNA: TGTGCCACCATTTCCGGGACGAACAATGAGCAGTTCTTC
CDR3: CATISGTNNEQFF

J: TRBJ2-7
size: .
D: TRBD1
V: TRBV28
DNA: TGTGCCAGCAGTTTCTACGCCGGGACAGGGACCTACGAGCAGTACTTC
CDR3: CASSFYAGTGTYEQYF

J: TRBJ2-1
size: few
D: .
V: TRBV7-2
DNA: TGTGCCAGCAGCTTAGATTGGTCGGAACAGTTCTTC
CDR3: CASSLDWSEQFF

J: TRBJ1-1
size: .
D: TRBD1
V: TRBV5-1
DNA: TGCGCCAGCAGCTTGGACACGACAGGGGATAACACTGAAGCTTTCTTT
CDR3: CASSLDTTGDNTEAFF

J: TRBJ2-7
size: .
D: TRBD1
V: TRBV14
DNA: TGTGCCAGCAGCCAGGGTGACAGGGGGCCTTACGAGCAGTACTTC
CDR3: CASSQGDRGPYEQYF

J: TRBJ2-5
size: .
D: .
V: TRBV6-5
DNA: TGTGCCAGCAGTTACTGGCGTTCCCAAGAGACCCAGTACTTC
CDR3: CASSYWRSQETQYF

J: TRBJ2-5
size: once
D: .
V: TRBV5-1
DNA: TGCGCCAGCTGGTTGGGACAAAATACGTACCAAGAGACCCAGTACTTC
CDR3: CASWLGQNTYQETQYF

J: TRBJ2-7
size: .
D: .
V: TRBV4-1
DNA: TGCGCCAGCAGCCAAGTCCTGTCAACGCTCTACGAGCAGTACTTC
CDR3: CASSQVLSTLYEQYF

J: TRBJ2-1
size: .
D: .
V: TRBV19
DNA: TGTGCCAGTAGTATAGATTTCCATGAGCAGTTCTTC
CDR3: CASSIDFHEQFF

J: TRBJ2-1
size: .
D: .
V: TRBV29-1
DNA: TGCAGCGTTGGTAAGACTAGGTACAATGAGCAGTTCTTC
CDR3: CSVGKTRYNEQFF

J: TRBJ2-7
size: .
D: .
V: TRBV15
DNA: TGTGCCACCAGCAATCTCCACGAGCAGTACTTC
CDR3: CATSNLHEQYF

J: TRBJ2-7
size: .
D: .
V: TRBV7-6
DNA: TGTGCCAGCAGCTTAGAACTGTACTCCTACGAGCAGTACTTC
CDR3: CASSLELYSYEQYF

J: TRBJ2-2
size: once
D: .
V: TRBV5-1
DNA: TGCGCCAGCAGCTTGGATTGGAGGAACACCGGGGAGCTGTTTTTT
CDR3: CASSLDWRNTGELFF

J: TRBJ1-3
size: .
D: .
V: TRBV18
DNA: TGTGCCAGCTCACCACAGGGGGAGAACGGAAACACCATATATTTT
CDR3: CASSPQGENGNTIYF